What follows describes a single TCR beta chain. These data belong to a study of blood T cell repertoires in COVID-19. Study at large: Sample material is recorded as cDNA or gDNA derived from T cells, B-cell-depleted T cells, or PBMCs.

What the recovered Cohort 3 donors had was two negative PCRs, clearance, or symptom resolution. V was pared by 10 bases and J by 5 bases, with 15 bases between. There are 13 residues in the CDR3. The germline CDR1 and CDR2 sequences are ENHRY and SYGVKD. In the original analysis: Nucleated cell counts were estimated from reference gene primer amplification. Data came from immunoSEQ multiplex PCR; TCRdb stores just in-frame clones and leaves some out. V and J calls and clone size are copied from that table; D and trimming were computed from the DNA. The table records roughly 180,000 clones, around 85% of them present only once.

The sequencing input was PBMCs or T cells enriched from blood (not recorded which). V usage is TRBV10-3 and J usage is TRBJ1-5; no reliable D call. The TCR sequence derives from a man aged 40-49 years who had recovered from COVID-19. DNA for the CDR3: TGTGCCACCGCCGCGGGGAACCATCAGCCCCAGCATTTT. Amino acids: CATAAGNHQPQHF.